The 16 T cell receptor beta chains below all came from one sample that was sequenced in a study of cytomegalovirus exposure and HLA in healthy donors. Some clones are missing from TCRdb's copy, which holds only in-frame ones; the method was immunoSEQ multiplex PCR. The sample shows 200,000 to 250,000 clones, around 80% of them seen only once. Sequencing was carried out using PBMCs. These receptors all come from a woman aged 25 to 45 in good health and CMV-seropositive.

The chain combines TRBV9 with TRBJ2-1, with D perhaps matching TRBD2 (6 bases). V gave up 4 bases and J gave up 3 bases, with 14 bases separating them. The CDR3 consists of 15 residues. Germline loops: CDR1 SGDLS, CDR2 YYNGEE. CDR3 in amino acids: CASSLASSDYNEQFF. The DNA of the CDR3 is TGTGCCAGCAGCCTGGCCTCTAGCGACTACAATGAGCAGTTCTTC.

The chain uses TRBV9 and TRBJ2-7, with D perhaps TRBD1 (6 bases). Germline CDR1 is SGDLS and CDR2 is YYNGEE. V was pared by 4 bases and J by 3 bases, with 17 bases between. The CDR3 runs to 15 residues. CDR3 residues: CASSLNTGTLYEQYF. CDR3 coding DNA: TGTGCCAGCAGCTTAAATACCGGGACACTCTACGAGCAGTACTTC.

The rearrangement links TRBV4-3 to TRBJ2-3; D tentatively reads TRBD1 or TRBD2 (5 bases each). The length of the CDR3 is 15 residues. CDR1 LGHNA and CDR2 YSLEER come from the germline V gene. V shed 0 bases and J shed 2 bases, with 9 bases lying between them. This chain's CDR3 is CASSQEGVPTDTQYF. CDR3 nucleotide sequence: TGCGCCAGCAGCCAAGAGGGGGTTCCCACAGATACGCAGTATTTT.

The J gene is TRBJ2-1, the V gene TRBV19, with D unclear. Trimming took off 4 bases at V and 8 bases at J, with 6 bases between the two ends. The CDR3 totals 11 residues. Germline assignment: CDR1 LNHDA and CDR2 SQIVND (reference sequence). The CDR3 nucleotides are TGTGCCAGTAGTACCGTTGATGAGCAGTTCTTC. Amino acids: CASSTVDEQFF.

The chain links TRBV5-6 to TRBJ2-7; 7 bases align to TRBD2. This CDR3 has 15 residues. The germline V gene encodes CDR1 SGHDT and CDR2 YYEEEE. Losses at the gene ends were 1 base for V and 2 bases for J; bases not matched to a gene: 6. The CDR3 protein is CASSLTASGPYEQYF. CDR3 nucleotide sequence: TGTGCCAGCAGCTTGACGGCTAGCGGACCCTACGAGCAGTACTTC.

The genes are TRBV29-1 and TRBJ1-2; unclear D gene. CDR1 is SQVTM and CDR2 is ANQGSEA in the germline V gene. The V end lost 7 bases, the J end lost 7 bases, and 22 bases lay between the germline ends. The CDR3 is 14 amino acids. Here the CDR3 reads CSARRGLEASGYTF. In nucleotides, the CDR3 is TGCAGCGCCCGACGAGGGCTAGAGGCCTCTGGCTACACCTTC. The full variable domain, completed using reference TRBV29-1 and TRBJ1-2, is SAVISQKPSRDICQRGTSLTIQCQVDSQVTMMFWYRQQPGQSLTLIATANQGSEATYESGFVIDKFPISRPNLTFSTLTVSNMSPEDSSIYLCSARRGLEASGYTFGSGTRLTVV.

The V gene is TRBV18, the J gene TRBJ2-1; 7 nucleotides align to TRBD1. From germline, CDR1 is KGHSH and CDR2 LQKENI. Germline trimming cut 3 bases from V and 8 bases from J; bases unmatched to any gene: 4. The CDR3 runs to 13 residues. The CDR3: CASSPGQSDEQFF. CDR3 sequence (DNA): TGTGCCAGCTCACCGGGACAGTCGGATGAGCAGTTCTTC.

V gene TRBV30 combines with J gene TRBJ2-7, with D perhaps assigned TRBD1 or TRBD2 (5 bases each). Germline CDR1 and CDR2: GTSNPN and SVGIG (reference sequence). V lost 3 bases, J lost 1 base, and 13 bases lay in between. The CDR3 spans 14 residues. The CDR3 here is CAWRIGTGSYEQYF. The CDR3 nucleotides read TGTGCCTGGAGAATTGGGACGGGTTCCTACGAGCAGTACTTC.

This rearrangement joins TRBV9 to TRBJ2-7; unclear D gene. CDR3 length equals 13 residues. CDR1 and CDR2 (germline): SGDLS, YYNGEE. V gave up 4 bases and J gave up 6 bases, with 14 bases separating them. CDR3 amino acids: CASSPRQAVEQYF. The DNA of the CDR3 is TGTGCCAGCAGCCCCAGGCAGGCAGTCGAGCAGTACTTC. The whole variable domain, remainder taken from reference TRBV9 and TRBJ2-7, is DSGVTQTPKHLITATGQRVTLRCSPRSGDLSVYWYQQSLDQGLQFLIQYYNGEERAKGNILERFSAQQFPDLHSELNLSSLELGDSALYFCASSPRQAVEQYFGPGTRLTVT.

The chain uses TRBV29-1 and TRBJ2-7, with 7 bases lining up with TRBD1. This CDR3 comprises 13 residues. V dropped 1 base and J dropped 3; count of bases not matched to a gene: 3. Germline CDR1 and CDR2: SQVTM and ANQGSEA. CDR3 nucleotides: TGCAGCGTTGAAGGGGACAGCTTCTACGAGCAGTACTTC. This sequence encodes CSVEGDSFYEQYF.

The CDR3 DNA reads TGCGCCAGCAGCCGAGCTAAGGGGTCCTACGAGCAGTACTTC. Protein sequence: CASSRAKGSYEQYF. The V call is TRBV4-1, the J call TRBJ2-7; a possible D gene is TRBD1 (5 bases). Germline CDR1 reads MGHRA; CDR2 reads YSYEKL. V lost 4 bases and J 1 base, leaving 11 bases between the germline ends. CDR3 size: 14 residues.

The gene calls are TRBV2 and TRBJ1-2; D gene unclear. Per germline, CDR1 SNHLY and CDR2 FYNNEI. This CDR3 is built from 15 residues. V lost 2 bases to trimming and J lost 4 bases, with 14 bases between them. Written as DNA, the CDR3 is TGTGCCAGCAGTGAATATGGCACGAGCCGCTATGGCTACACCTTC. Protein sequence: CASSEYGTSRYGYTF.

The chain recombines TRBV12-5 with TRBJ2-7; D unresolved. CDR3 size: 12 residues. Looked up from germline, CDR1 is LGHNT and CDR2 is FRNRAP. DNA for the CDR3: TGTGCAGGGCGGACGAGCTCCTACGAGCAGTACTTC. Residues: CAGRTSSYEQYF.

V is TRBV4-3 and J is TRBJ1-1; no clear D gene. V was clipped by 1 base and J by 7 bases, with 7 bases between them. The CDR3 runs to 12 residues. Germline V gene lookup returns CDR1 LGHNA and CDR2 YSLEER. Here the CDR3 reads CASSQGSSEAFF. The CDR3, as DNA: TGCGCCAGCAGCCAAGGGTCAAGTGAAGCTTTCTTT.

This clone has more than one count but fewer than ten. This clone may be a read error of a much larger clone one base away. Distinct nucleotide sequences in the sample also encode this CDR3. This rearrangement joins TRBV30 to TRBJ1-5, with a tentative D call TRBD1 (6 bases). This CDR3 spans 13 amino acids. V lost 0 bases and J 4 bases, leaving 7 bases between the germline ends. Per the germline V gene, CDR1 is GTSNPN and CDR2 is SVGIG (reference sequence). CDR3 sequence (DNA): TGTGCCTGGAGTGTACAGGGAAATCAGCCCCAGCATTTT. It specifies CAWSVQGNQPQHF.

This clone showed up just a few times. The V gene is TRBV30, the J gene TRBJ2-7, with TRBD1 matching over 9 bases. The junction had 7 bases not matched to a gene; V was cut back by 4 bases and J by 3 bases. Germline-derived CDR1 and CDR2 are GTSNPN and SVGIG (reference sequence). The CDR3 runs 14 residues. The CDR3 reads CAWIRPGQGYEQYF. The CDR3 nucleotides are TGTGCCTGGATTCGTCCGGGACAGGGCTACGAGCAGTACTTC.